This TCR beta chain was captured by sequencing in a study of CD8+ T cells in alopecia areata. The treatment is: oral pan-JAK inhibitor, 5-10 mg twice daily. Extraction of RNA preceded its reverse transcription into cDNA, which served as the sequencing template. Assay used: immunoSEQ multiplex PCR; TCRdb lists only in-frame clones, some missing. The table shows 270,000 or so clones, with roughly 64% occurring only once. This CDR3 region has 15 residues. Germline V lookup: CDR1 MNHEY, CDR2 SMNVEV (reference sequence). The V end was cut by 5 bases, the J end by 0 bases, with 13 bases between. This clonotype originated in a human donor with alopecia areata. The chain links TRBV27 to TRBJ1-1; D unresolved. Sequencing used CD4+ T cells sorted from blood, obtained at week 24, from a patient treated with tofacitinib. In DNA, the CDR3 is TGTGCCAGCAGTCCCCTGGAGTCGGTGAACACTGAAGCTTTCTTT. Protein: CASSPLESVNTEAFF.